This T cell receptor (beta chain) was identified during a study of control samples from healthy donors and cancer patients. This clone was seen only once. The repertoire was sequenced with immunoSEQ multiplex PCR; TCRdb's copy has only in-frame clones and lacks some. The table lists around 150,000 clones, roughly 89% of them singletons. The CDR3 spans 19 residues. Germline V gene sequence: CDR1 MGHRA, CDR2 YSYEKL. Germline trimming cut 1 base from V and 0 bases from J; bases unmatched to any gene: 14. This clonotype originated in a man aged 30 to 45 in good health. The chain links TRBV4-1 to TRBJ1-1; 7 bases line up with TRBD1. Sequences were obtained from blood. CDR3: CASSQVQGGSKELNTEAFF. CDR3 nucleotides: TGCGCCAGCAGCCAAGTTCAGGGGGGGAGTAAGGAATTGAACACTGAAGCTTTCTTT.